The rows below give T cell receptor beta chains drawn from one sample of a study of cytomegalovirus exposure and HLA in healthy donors. Clones were read by immunoSEQ multiplex PCR, and TCRdb kept only the in-frame ones, dropping some. The sample consists of around 180,000 clones, approximately 80% of them appearing once. Specimen: PBMCs. The receptors here all came from a woman between 45 and 65 years old in good health and CMV-seronegative. CDR3s include the opening cysteine and the closing phenylalanine or tryptophan. Fields, in order: J gene, D gene, V gene, clone size, CDR3 DNA, CDR3 protein. The D gene is left open where the match is weak. Expanded clones are given a class, and other clones once, few, many or no size at all.

TRBJ1-3 . TRBV5-1 . TGCGCCAGCAGCTTGGGGGCCCCACACTCTGGAAACACCATATATTTT CASSLGAPHSGNTIYF
TRBJ2-6 TRBD1 TRBV30 . TGTGCCTGGAGTCCAGGGGGTTCTGGGGCCAACGTCCTGACTTTC CAWSPGGSGANVLTF
TRBJ2-1 . TRBV6-5 . TGTGCCAGCAGTTGGCAGCAAGAATCCCTAGTCAATGAGCAGTTCTTC CASSWQQESLVNEQFF
TRBJ1-6 TRBD1 TRBV7-8 . TGTGCCAGCAGCTTCAACAGGGGGCATGATTCACCCCTCCACTTT CASSFNRGHDSPLHF
TRBJ1-5 . TRBV19 . TGTGCCAGTAGTCCGCCCATGTCGGGTTCTGTAAGTTGGCCCCAGCATTTT CASSPPMSGSVSWPQHF
TRBJ2-1 TRBD1 TRBV2 . TGTGCCAGCAGTCCGACAGGGGTCCTCATCCCGAGCTCCTACAATGAGCAGTTCTTC CASSPTGVLIPSSYNEQFF
TRBJ2-3 TRBD2 TRBV6-1 . TGTGCCAGCATGGTAGCGGGAGGTCACACGCAGTATTTT CASMVAGGHTQYF
TRBJ2-3 TRBD1 TRBV19 . TGTGCCAGTAGTATAAGAACAGGGGGTCGAACAGATACGCAGTATTTT CASSIRTGGRTDTQYF
TRBJ1-2 . TRBV6-5 . TGTGCCAGCAGTACCCCAGTGGGGGGACGGAATGGCTACACCTTC CASSTPVGGRNGYTF
TRBJ1-2 TRBD1 TRBV28 . TGTGCCAGCAGTAAACCGGGACAGGGAAGATATGGCTACACCTTC CASSKPGQGRYGYTF
TRBJ2-2 TRBD2 TRBV19 . TGTGCCAGTAGCCCAGGACTAGCTGGCGGGGAGCTGTTTTTT CASSPGLAGGELFF
TRBJ2-5 . TRBV5-6 few TGTGCCAGCAGCCAGGGCATCCAAGAGACCCAGTACTTC CASSQGIQETQYF
TRBJ2-7 . TRBV28 . TGTGCCAGCAGTTTATGGGGAGAGCTCTCCTACGAGCAGTACTTC CASSLWGELSYEQYF
TRBJ2-1 TRBD1 TRBV12-5 . TGTGCTAGTGTGAGGGGGACAGGGGGTTACAATGAGCAGTTCTTC CASVRGTGGYNEQFF
TRBJ2-1 . TRBV10-2 . TGCGCCAGCAGCCTAGGACAAGGGAACTACAATGAGCAGTTCTTC CASSLGQGNYNEQFF
TRBJ1-1 . TRBV27 . TGTGCCAGCAGTTTTGGGGGCCTAAACACTGAAGCTTTCTTT CASSFGGLNTEAFF
TRBJ2-7 TRBD2 TRBV5-1 . TGCGCCAGCAGCTCAAGCGGGGGGGCGTACGAGCAGTACTTC CASSSSGGAYEQYF
TRBJ2-7 TRBD2 TRBV2 few TGTGCCAGCAGTGTCAGCGGGAGGAACGAGCAGTACTTC CASSVSGRNEQYF
TRBJ2-4 . TRBV2 . TGTGCCAGCAGTCAAAGGGGGACACAGAAAAACATTCAGTACTTC CASSQRGTQKNIQYF
TRBJ2-3 TRBD2 TRBV27 . TGTGCCAGCAGTTTATTCAGCGGGAGGGATGGAGATACGCAGTATTTT CASSLFSGRDGDTQYF
TRBJ2-5 . TRBV7-2 . TGTGCCAGCAGCTTTAGTCGCGAGACCCAGTACTTC CASSFSRETQYF
TRBJ2-5 TRBD2 TRBV7-2 . TGTGCCAGCAGCCGTACGGGACTAGCGGCACAAGAGACCCAGTACTTC CASSRTGLAAQETQYF
TRBJ2-2 TRBD2 TRBV7-8 . TGTGCCAGCAGCTTAGAACTCGGGGGGGGGAAAGAGAACACCGGGGAGCTGTTTTTT CASSLELGGGKENTGELFF
TRBJ2-7 TRBD2 TRBV15 . TGTGCCACCAGCGGTACGGGACTAGACTCCTACGAGCAGTACTTC CATSGTGLDSYEQYF
TRBJ2-3 . TRBV30 . TGTGCCTGGAGTCCTCTTAACAGGCCTGGCACAGATACGCAGTATTTT CAWSPLNRPGTDTQYF
TRBJ2-2 TRBD1 TRBV5-1 . TGCGCCAGCAGCTGGGACAGCGGTACATCCACCGGGGAGCTGTTTTTT CASSWDSGTSTGELFF
TRBJ2-2 TRBD1 TRBV2 . TGTGCCAGCCGACAGGGGTACACCGGGGAGCTGTTTTTT CASRQGYTGELFF
TRBJ2-3 TRBD2 TRBV7-9 . TGTGCCAGCAGCTTAGGGGGGGGATCAGCAGATACGCAGTATTTT CASSLGGGSADTQYF